This TCR beta chain was recorded in a study of blood T cell repertoires in COVID-19. Overall study context: Some COVID-19 samples were acute and others convalescent; all came from the United States, Italy and Spain.

The table came from immunoSEQ multiplex PCR; TCRdb's copy has only in-frame clones and leaves some out. Here the sample spans approximately 170,000 clones, approximately 91% being singletons. Germline-derived CDR1 and CDR2 are SEHNR and FQNEAQ (reference sequence). The CDR3 spans 14 residues. V trimming: 5 bases; J trimming: 6 bases; junction bases outside the gene matches: 5. Sample: peripheral blood. V and J are TRBV7-9 and TRBJ2-2; TRBD2 matches 8 bases. The TCR comes from a young man with COVID-19, enrolled during active disease. The CDR3 DNA sequence: TGTGCCAGCAGCCGCGGGGGGCGCGCCGGGGAGCTGTTTTTT. Translation gives CASSRGGRAGELFF.